This is a list of T cell receptor beta chains from one sample in a study of T cell changes during pregnancy in multiple sclerosis. Sequencing was performed with immunoSEQ multiplex PCR; in TCRdb, only in-frame clones are kept and a portion is missing. The sample includes fewer than 130,000 clones, 91% of them seen just once. The sample here was peripheral blood, taken after pregnancy. The receptors were gathered from a female donor with multiple sclerosis, enrolled in a pregnancy study. CDR3s include the opening cysteine and the closing phenylalanine or tryptophan. Fields, in order: CDR3 DNA, CDR3 protein, clone size, J gene, D gene, V gene. A D gene is named only where the DNA matches it firmly. A row's size may be missing; if present it is once, few, many or a size class.

DNA: TGTGCCAGCAGCATACAGGGGCAGGACTACGAGCAGTACTTC
CDR3: CASSIQGQDYEQYF
size: NA
J: TRBJ2-7
D: TRBD1
V: TRBV7-8

DNA: TGTGCCAGCAGCTTGTATTTGAGACAGGGCAGCACTGAAGCTTTCTTT
CDR3: CASSLYLRQGSTEAFF
size: NA
J: TRBJ1-1
D: TRBD1
V: TRBV5-5

DNA: TGTGCCAGTAGGATGGACTCACGCTCTGGAAACACCATATATTTT
CDR3: CASRMDSRSGNTIYF
size: NA
J: TRBJ1-3
D: NA
V: TRBV19

DNA: TGCGCCAGCAGCCTGCGAGGGACTAGCGGGGTTAGCACAGATACGCAGTATTTT
CDR3: CASSLRGTSGVSTDTQYF
size: NA
J: TRBJ2-3
D: TRBD2
V: TRBV4-1

DNA: TGTGCCAGCAGTGCCCAAGGGACAGGGAATGAGCAGTTCTTC
CDR3: CASSAQGTGNEQFF
size: NA
J: TRBJ2-1
D: TRBD1
V: TRBV6-5

DNA: TGTGCCAGCAGTTACTCCGTGGGACAGGCCTCCTACGAGCAGTACTTC
CDR3: CASSYSVGQASYEQYF
size: NA
J: TRBJ2-7
D: TRBD1
V: TRBV6-5

DNA: TGTGCCAGCAGCCAAGCCGGAGGGTACTATAATTCACCCCTCCACTTT
CDR3: CASSQAGGYYNSPLHF
size: once
J: TRBJ1-6
D: NA
V: TRBV14

DNA: TGTGCCAGACCAGGGGACGAGCAGTACTTC
CDR3: CARPGDEQYF
size: NA
J: TRBJ2-7
D: NA
V: TRBV25-1

DNA: TGTGCCAGCAGTTACACTCAGGGTAACTATGGCTACACCTTC
CDR3: CASSYTQGNYGYTF
size: NA
J: TRBJ1-2
D: NA
V: TRBV6-5

DNA: TGTGCCAGCAGCGTAGGGGGACAGGTTAATCAGCCCCAGCATTTT
CDR3: CASSVGGQVNQPQHF
size: NA
J: TRBJ1-5
D: TRBD1
V: TRBV9

DNA: TGCGCCAGCAGCCAAGATCCGGCGTTGGAAATGGGGGCAGCTTTCTTT
CDR3: CASSQDPALEMGAAFF
size: few
J: TRBJ1-1
D: NA
V: TRBV4-1

DNA: TGCGCCAGCAGCTTGGCCTCCGGGACAGGAAATGAAAAACTGTTTTTT
CDR3: CASSLASGTGNEKLFF
size: NA
J: TRBJ1-4
D: TRBD1
V: TRBV5-1

DNA: TGCGCCAGCAGCCAAGACGTTGAGGGGGTTGCTCAGCCCCAGCATTTT
CDR3: CASSQDVEGVAQPQHF
size: NA
J: TRBJ1-5
D: NA
V: TRBV4-1

DNA: TGTGCCAGCAGCTTAGATTGGAGTGGAAACACCATATATTTT
CDR3: CASSLDWSGNTIYF
size: NA
J: TRBJ1-3
D: NA
V: TRBV7-6

DNA: TGTGCCAGCAGCTTACGGACAGGGTCTAGTTCACCCCTCCACTTT
CDR3: CASSLRTGSSSPLHF
size: NA
J: TRBJ1-6
D: TRBD1
V: TRBV5-4